This TCR beta chain was documented in a study of T cells after posttransplantation cyclophosphamide. Study observations and caveats: Donor CD8+ memory clones often dominated recipient blood repertoires at later times. After PTCy, TRB diversity resembled that of CNI/methotrexate controls.

This clone was counted many times. Its matching antigen is unknown. Peripheral blood was collected from the related graft donor on the marrow donation day. This CDR3 has 14 residues. Trimming pared 11 bases from V and 13 bases from J, leaving 26 bases between. Germline V gene lookup returns CDR1 MNHEY and CDR2 SVGEGT. Sequencing used immunoSEQ multiplex PCR; TCRdb keeps in-frame clones, though not all of them. The table lists around 28,000 clones, with no singletons. The chain joins TRBV6-2 or TRBV6-3 to TRBJ1-4; weak D call: TRBD1 (6 bases). Material: PBMCs. This clonotype was sampled from a woman between 55 and 75 years old in good health, CMV-negative, and a related stem cell transplant donor. The CDR3 protein is CASQTAGARRGLFF. The DNA for the CDR3 is TGTGCCTCACAAACGGCGGGGGCGCGACGCGGACTGTTTTTT.